One and the same sample provided the 30 T cell receptor beta chains below, sequenced in a study of T cell changes during pregnancy in multiple sclerosis. The repertoire was sequenced with immunoSEQ multiplex PCR; TCRdb's copy has only in-frame clones and lacks some. The sample has about 93,000 clones; 80% to 95% are singletons. This specimen was peripheral blood, taken after pregnancy. The receptors come from a female donor with multiple sclerosis, enrolled in a pregnancy study.

The chain is built from TRBV14 and TRBJ2-5; D ambiguous. CDR1 is SGHDN, CDR2 FVKESK, per germline. Trimming took 0 bases from V and 3 from J, leaving 11 bases between them. This CDR3 has 15 amino acids. As DNA, the CDR3 is TGTGCCAGCAGCCAAGATGACTCTTATGAAGAGACCCAGTACTTC. Its translation is CASSQDDSYEETQYF.

V is TRBV11-2 and J is TRBJ2-7, with D unresolved. This CDR3 has 12 residues. V dropped 1 base and J dropped 5 bases, with 6 bases sitting between them. Looked up from germline, CDR1 is SGHAT and CDR2 is FQNNGV. The CDR3 loop is CASSLGRNEQYF. The CDR3 DNA follows: TGTGCCAGCAGCTTAGGCAGGAACGAGCAGTACTTC.

The J gene is TRBJ1-1, the V gene TRBV30; weak D call: TRBD1 (5 bases). Germline CDR1 GTSNPN, CDR2 SVGIG (reference sequence). This CDR3 is built from 12 residues. V was cut by 7 bases and J by 2 bases, with 11 bases left in between. Here the CDR3 reads CALSQGNTEAFF. CDR3 DNA sequence: TGTGCCTTATCTCAGGGTAACACTGAAGCTTTCTTT.

This sequence joins TRBV5-1 and TRBJ1-5, with 10 nucleotides matching TRBD1. The CDR3 length is 15 residues. The V and J ends lost 3 bases and 3 bases, in that order; junction bases with no gene match: 3. CDR1 is SGHRS and CDR2 is YFSETQ in the germline V gene. CDR3 protein: CASSWTGGINQPQHF. The CDR3 DNA reads TGCGCCAGCAGCTGGACAGGGGGGATCAATCAGCCCCAGCATTTT. Full variable domain (rest looked up from reference TRBV5-1 and TRBJ1-5): KAGVTQTPRYLIKTRGQQVTLSCSPISGHRSVSWYQQTPGQGLQFLFEYFSETQRNKGNFPGRFSGRQFSNSRSEMNVSTLELGDSALYLCASSWTGGINQPQHFGDGTRLSIL.

This chain links TRBV7-2 with TRBJ1-2; 7 bases line up with TRBD1. The CDR3 covers 14 residues. Losses at the gene ends were 7 bases for V and 5 bases for J; bases not matched to a gene: 10. Germline V CDR1 and CDR2: SGHTA, FQGNSA. The CDR3 sequence: CASIRQGNNYGYTF. CDR3 nucleotides: TGTGCCAGCATCAGACAGGGTAATAATTATGGCTACACCTTC.

The chain uses TRBV5-1 and TRBJ2-3; 8 bases are shared with TRBD1. There are 15 residues in the CDR3. Per germline, CDR1 SGHRS and CDR2 YFSETQ. With 5 bases clipped from V and 0 bases from J, the junction kept 5 bases outside the gene matches. CDR3 region: CASRDGTGSTDTQYF. In DNA, the CDR3 is TGCGCCAGCAGAGACGGGACAGGTAGCACAGATACGCAGTATTTT.

The CDR3 protein is CASTSGTGAGEQYF. The DNA for the CDR3 is TGTGCCAGCACTTCAGGGACAGGAGCAGGAGAGCAGTACTTC. The rearrangement links TRBV6-5 to TRBJ2-7; 8 bases align to TRBD1. Trimming took 7 bases from V and 7 from J; bases not matched to a gene: 12. The CDR3 is made up of 14 amino acids. Germline loops: CDR1 MNHEY, CDR2 SVGAGI.

This chain links TRBV11-1 with TRBJ1-1; D possibly corresponds to TRBD1 (5 bases). The CDR3 totals 13 residues. The germline CDR1 and CDR2 sequences are SGHAT and FQDESV (reference sequence). Trimming removed 1 base from V and 6 bases from J, with 9 bases in between. This CDR3 is CASSLDRSSEAFF. The CDR3 bases are TGTGCCAGCAGCTTAGACAGGAGCTCTGAAGCTTTCTTT.

The genes are TRBV11-2 and TRBJ2-7, with D maybe TRBD1 (6 bases). Trimming removed 0 bases at V and 0 bases at J, with 18 bases between. Germline CDR1 is SGHAT and CDR2 is FQNNGV. This CDR3 has 18 amino acids. The CDR3 region has the DNA TGTGCCAGCAGCTTAGAGTGGGCGACAGGCAGTTCCTCCTACGAGCAGTACTTC. This encodes CASSLEWATGSSSYEQYF.

V usage is TRBV7-9 and J usage is TRBJ2-7; weak D call: TRBD2 (8 bases). CDR1 and CDR2 from the germline V gene are SEHNR and FQNEAQ (reference sequence). The CDR3 has 15 residues. V dropped 7 bases and J dropped 6 bases, with 22 bases sitting between them. The CDR3 spells CASNPGRGPLPEQYF. As DNA, the CDR3 is TGTGCCAGCAACCCCGGGAGGGGGCCGCTCCCCGAGCAGTACTTC. The entire variable domain, with the rest obtained from reference TRBV7-9 and TRBJ2-7, is as follows: DTGVSQNPRHKITKRGQNVTFRCDPISEHNRLYWYRQTLGQGPEFLTYFQNEAQLEKSRLLSDRFSAERPKGSFSTLEIQRTEQGDSAMYLCASNPGRGPLPEQYFGPGTRLTVT.

CDR3 region: CASYGGQGTYEQYF. The CDR3 bases are TGTGCCAGCTATGGGGGACAGGGGACCTACGAGCAGTACTTC. The rearrangement joins TRBV6-1 to TRBJ2-7; TRBD1 agrees at 10 bases. V dropped 8 bases and J dropped 2; count of bases not matched to a gene: 6. CDR3 size: 14 residues. The V gene's germline CDR1 is MNHNS and CDR2 SASEGT.

The chain employs TRBV4-1 and TRBJ1-1; D uncertain. V lost 0 bases and J 4 bases, leaving 3 bases between the germline ends. This CDR3 spans 12 amino acids. Germline V gene data show CDR1 as MGHRA and CDR2 as YSYEKL. CDR3 protein: CASSQDRTEAFF. Here the CDR3 DNA reads TGCGCCAGCAGCCAAGACCGCACTGAAGCTTTCTTT.

The chain joins TRBV18 to TRBJ1-3; no clear D. V was shortened by 6 bases and J by 0 bases, with 9 bases between the two germline ends. Looked up from germline, CDR1 is KGHSH and CDR2 is LQKENI. This CDR3 is built from 14 residues. CDR3 amino acids: CASSDTISGNTIYF. In DNA, the CDR3 is TGTGCCAGCTCTGACACCATCTCTGGAAACACCATATATTTT.

The chain carries TRBV18 and TRBJ2-1, with 8 bases that match TRBD2. Trimming took 6 bases from V and 5 from J; bases not matched to a gene: 9. The CDR3 consists of 15 residues. CDR1 KGHSH and CDR2 LQKENI come from the germline V gene. CDR3 coding DNA: TGTGCCAGCTCTTCACTAGCGGTCGTAAACAATGAGCAGTTCTTC. Residues: CASSSLAVVNNEQFF.

The V and J genes are TRBV5-1 and TRBJ2-3; TRBD1 might be the D (6 bases). V lost 5 bases to trimming and J lost 5 bases, with 12 bases between them. The germline gives CDR1 SGHRS, CDR2 YFSETQ. The CDR3 has 13 residues. CDR3 loop: CASSQQGEDTQYF. The CDR3 DNA follows: TGCGCCAGCAGTCAACAGGGTGAAGATACGCAGTATTTT.

The chain joins TRBV9 to TRBJ2-7; D possibly corresponds to TRBD1 (5 bases). The germline V gene has CDR1 SGDLS and CDR2 YYNGEE. The CDR3 runs 14 residues. Trimming took 0 bases from V and 1 from J, leaving 8 bases between them. The CDR3 bases are TGTGCCAGCAGCGTAGATAGGGGATCCTACGAGCAGTACTTC. This gives the protein CASSVDRGSYEQYF.

The chain combines TRBV5-5 with TRBJ2-1; D perhaps matches TRBD2 (6 bases). Germline-derived CDR1 and CDR2 are SGHKS and YYEKEE (reference sequence). The CDR3 has 16 residues. The V gene lost 3 bases and the J gene lost 8 bases, with 21 bases spanning the gap. CDR3 amino acids: CASSSCRVAVCDEQFF. The CDR3 bases are TGTGCCAGCAGCTCCTGCAGGGTAGCGGTGTGCGATGAGCAGTTCTTC.

The gene calls are TRBV12-5 and TRBJ2-2; the D is unclear. This CDR3 has 12 residues. Germline values: CDR1 LGHNT, CDR2 FRNRAP. The V end lost 6 bases, the J end lost 6 bases, and 8 bases lay between the germline ends. CDR3 bases: TGTGCTAGTGGGCCCCCGGCCGGGGAGCTGTTTTTT. Its translation: CASGPPAGELFF.

The gene calls are TRBV19 and TRBJ2-5; D is perhaps TRBD2 (5 bases). The CDR3 is 14 amino acids. Germline values: CDR1 LNHDA, CDR2 SQIVND (reference sequence). V was shortened by 0 bases and J by 8 bases, with 13 bases between the two germline ends. CDR3 in DNA: TGTGCCAGTAGTATAGACCCAGGAGGAAATACCCAGTACTTC. This translates into CASSIDPGGNTQYF.

The chain employs TRBV19 and TRBJ1-1; the D gene is possibly TRBD1 (6 bases). Trimming stripped 5 bases from V and 0 bases from J, with 19 bases between. Germline V gene sequence: CDR1 LNHDA, CDR2 SQIVND (reference sequence). This CDR3 contains 17 residues. CDR3 in DNA: TGTGCCAGTAGTCCATCACAGGGATACGCGTTGAACACTGAAGCTTTCTTT. This gives the protein CASSPSQGYALNTEAFF.

The V and J genes are TRBV10-1 and TRBJ2-3; 7 nucleotides match TRBD2. CDR1 is WNHNN and CDR2 is SYGVQD in the germline V gene (reference sequence). The CDR3 is 15 residues long. Unmatched junction bases numbered 5, after V lost 5 bases and J lost 0 bases. In nucleotides, the CDR3 is TGCGCCAGCAGTACGATGACTAGCAGCACAGATACGCAGTATTTT. It translates to CASSTMTSSTDTQYF.

The genes are TRBV9 and TRBJ2-5; 7 nucleotides match TRBD2. Germline V gene sequence: CDR1 SGDLS, CDR2 YYNGEE. J was trimmed by 0 bases and V by 3 bases; bases with no gene match: 23. The CDR3 loop spans 21 amino acids. The CDR3 DNA reads TGTGCCAGCAGCGCTCATCGGAAGAGCGGGATTCCTTATTTGTACCAAGAGACCCAGTACTTC. Translated: CASSAHRKSGIPYLYQETQYF.

CDR3 nucleotide sequence: TGTGCCAGCTCACCACCAAGCGGGGTAAACACCGGGGAGCTGTTTTTT. Encoded protein: CASSPPSGVNTGELFF. The V gene is TRBV18, the J gene TRBJ2-2; 7 bases align to TRBD2. CDR3 length: 16 residues. Germline CDR1 and CDR2: KGHSH and LQKENI. The V and J ends lost 0 bases and 2 bases, in that order; junction bases with no gene match: 3.

V is TRBV9 and J is TRBJ2-3; 10 bases line up with TRBD2. The trim removed 5 bases at V and 3 bases at J, leaving 6 bases unmatched. Germline values: CDR1 SGDLS, CDR2 YYNGEE. This CDR3 has 15 amino acids. The DNA for the CDR3 is TGTGCCAGCAGGGGAGCGGGAGGGGAGACAGATACGCAGTATTTT. The encoded protein is CASRGAGGETDTQYF.

The V gene is TRBV5-6, the J gene TRBJ2-1; the match to TRBD2 covers 16 bases. The CDR3 spans 16 residues. Germline CDR1 SGHDT, CDR2 YYEEEE. Losses at the gene ends were 4 bases for V and 9 bases for J; bases not matched to a gene: 7. The CDR3 spells CASSPGLAGGLGEQFF. DNA of the CDR3: TGTGCCAGCAGCCCGGGACTAGCGGGGGGGCTGGGTGAGCAGTTCTTC.

This rearrangement joins TRBV19 to TRBJ1-1; TRBD1 is a possible D gene (5 bases). CDR1 and CDR2 from the germline V gene are LNHDA and SQIVND (reference sequence). V lost 10 bases to trimming and J lost 0 bases, with 12 bases between them. The CDR3 extends over 13 amino acids. Here the CDR3 reads CATREGMNTEAFF. DNA for the CDR3: TGTGCCACACGGGAGGGGATGAACACTGAAGCTTTCTTT.

J is TRBJ2-1 and V is TRBV7-2; D is possibly TRBD1 (6 bases). V shed 3 bases and J shed 7 bases, with 13 bases lying between them. Per the germline V gene, CDR1 is SGHTA and CDR2 is FQGNSA. The CDR3 runs 14 residues. In DNA, the CDR3 is TGTGCCAGCAGCTTGAGGCAGGGGAATAATGAGCAGTTCTTC. It is translated as CASSLRQGNNEQFF.

The rearrangement uses TRBV10-1 and TRBJ2-1; 8 bases are shared with TRBD2. The germline V gene has CDR1 WNHNN and CDR2 SYGVQD (reference sequence). After removal of 2 bases from V and 6 bases from J, the junction contained 9 bases not matched to a gene. This CDR3 is 16 amino acids long. The CDR3 spells CASSELGGASINEQFF. The CDR3 nucleotides are TGCGCCAGCAGTGAGCTCGGGGGGGCCTCGATCAATGAGCAGTTCTTC.

The rearrangement uses TRBV7-9 and TRBJ2-7, with 9 nucleotides matching TRBD2. The CDR3 is made up of 14 amino acids. Trimming took 2 bases from V and 4 from J; bases not matched to a gene: 3. CDR1 and CDR2 from the germline V gene are SEHNR and FQNEAQ (reference sequence). The CDR3 region has the DNA TGTGCCAGCAGCTTAATAGCGGGGGAGTACGAGCAGTACTTC. Protein sequence: CASSLIAGEYEQYF.

The chain carries TRBV6-5 and TRBJ2-7; a possible D gene is TRBD1 (6 bases). This CDR3 region has 13 residues. Germline V gene lookup returns CDR1 MNHEY and CDR2 SVGAGI. V shed 8 bases and J shed 4 bases, with 15 bases lying between them. The CDR3 is CASGDGDTYEQYF. The CDR3 region has the DNA TGTGCCAGCGGGGACGGGGACACATACGAGCAGTACTTC.